The entry below describes one TCR beta chain. Antigen unknown. The data belong to a study of T cell responses to AZD1222 COVID-19 vaccine. Broader study findings: A rise in Spike-specific TCR breadth and depth followed two AZD1222 doses.

The CDR3 is 13 amino acids. The ends lost 5 bases at V and 3 bases at J; junction bases unmatched: 2. Germline V gene data show CDR1 as KGHSH and CDR2 as LQKENI. Repertoires were generated with immunoSEQ multiplex PCR, while TCRdb's copy carries only in-frame clones and drops some. The table includes approximately 110,000 clones, around 89% detected once. The TCR sequence derives from an adult in good health. The chain couples TRBV18 to TRBJ1-2; 8 bases map to TRBD1. The sample in question was peripheral blood, obtained on day 0 of AZD1222 vaccination. CDR3 region: CASSTGGDYGYTF. As DNA, the CDR3 is TGTGCCAGCTCAACAGGGGGAGACTATGGCTACACCTTC.